This T cell receptor (beta chain) was sequenced in a study of blood T cell repertoires in COVID-19. Study-level background: Material from acute and convalescent COVID-19 was sourced from the United States, Italy and Spain. Sources were T cells, B-cell-depleted T cells, or PBMCs; the material itself was cDNA or gDNA.

Authors' analysis steps: How many nucleated cells were present was estimated from reference gene primer amplification. Some clones are missing from TCRdb's copy, which holds only in-frame ones; the method was immunoSEQ multiplex PCR. For V, J and clone size, that table is used; D and trimming come from the DNA. The sample contains about 300,000 clones, 86% of which appear only once. The germline V gene has CDR1 LNHDA and CDR2 SQIVND (reference sequence). The CDR3 has 14 residues. Losses at the gene ends were 4 bases for V and 4 bases for J; bases not matched to a gene: 7. The receptor was isolated from a woman in her forties or fifties with acute or convalescent COVID-19. The chain employs TRBV19 and TRBJ2-7; TRBD2 matches at 7 bases. The specimen sequenced was peripheral blood. DNA for the CDR3: TGTGCCAGTAGTAACGGAGCGGGATTGTACGAGCAGTACTTC. Its translation is CASSNGAGLYEQYF.